The present T cell receptor (beta chain) was sequenced within a study of CD8 T cells in ankylosing spondylitis. Of note for this clonotype: Its antigen remains unknown.

General study findings and limits: Reportedly, disease-linked clones are significantly enriched in ankylosing spondylitis patients' matched synovial fluid. In reactive arthritis synovial fluid and blood, some motif variants had been reported before.

Germline V CDR1 and CDR2: SGHRS, YFSETQ. V lost 4 bases, J lost 3 bases, and 11 bases lay in between. The CDR3 sequence is 14 residues long. Making use of molecular barcodes, quantitative 5'-RACE generated TCR beta libraries. TCRdb reanalysed the 5' RACE reads using MiXCR and keeps one entry per CDR3 protein. The data show nearly 350,000 distinct CDR3 sequences, over 12% seen once. Sequencing was carried out using blood, either unsorted or a sorted T cell fraction (not recorded which). This rearrangement joins TRBV5-1 to TRBJ2-1, with D unresolved. This clonotype was obtained from a male donor with ankylosing spondylitis or in good health (not recorded which). This CDR3 is CASSPATHYNEQFF. The CDR3 DNA reads as TGCGCCAGCAGCCCAGCAACCCACTACAATGAGCAGTTCTTC.